The source of this T cell receptor (beta chain) is a study of T cells in Graves' hyperthyroidism and ophthalmopathy. What was amplified from RNA transcripts were TCR beta CDR3 regions. During a first-round RT-PCR of the TCR CDR3, the HTBI primer set was used. In TCRdb, the multiplex PCR reads were re-called with MiXCR into one record per CDR3 protein. The sample holds roughly 300,000 distinct CDR3 sequences, roughly 14% seen once. This clonotype was seen repeatedly, ten times or more. The germline V gene encodes CDR1 MDHEN and CDR2 SYDVKM. With 4 bases removed from V and 4 bases from J, the gap between germline ends came to 16 bases. The CDR3 runs to 15 residues.

Sequences were obtained from blood. The TCR originated in a woman aged 30 to 39 with Graves' hyperthyroidism. This chain links TRBV28 with TRBJ1-2; tentatively, D is TRBD1 (6 bases). CDR3 sequence reads: CASSSLGQKTYGYTF. CDR3 in DNA: TGTGCCAGCAGTTCCCTTGGACAGAAGACCTATGGCTACACCTTC.